One sample yielded the 9 T cell receptor beta chains listed below, sequenced in a study of T-cell reconstitution after alpha-beta-depleted transplantation in children. Preparation of the TCRbeta library was carried out with unique molecular identifiers. In TCRdb, the PCR reads were re-called with MiXCR into one record per CDR3 protein. The sample has about 170,000 distinct CDR3 sequences; more than 9.5% are singletons. The sample was PBMCs, taken before TCRalphabeta/CD19-depleted stem cell transplant. The source is a boy aged 2-9 years with acute myeloid leukemia, due to receive a stem cell transplant.

This clonotype was seen ten or more times. This sequence joins TRBV3-1 and TRBJ1-1, with TRBD1 matching over 9 bases. V lost 5 bases and J lost 6; bases outside the gene matches: 22. This CDR3 region has 19 residues. The germline CDR1 and CDR2 sequences are LGHDT and YNNKEL (reference sequence). This CDR3 reads CASSATGRDREVYEAEAFF. The CDR3 DNA reads TGTGCCAGCAGCGCTACCGGCCGGGACAGGGAAGTATATGAGGCTGAAGCTTTCTTT.

This clonotype has at least ten counts. J is TRBJ2-7 and V is TRBV5-5; D call uncertain. V lost 2 bases and J 2 bases, leaving 11 bases between the germline ends. CDR1 and CDR2 (germline): SGHKS, YYEKEE (reference sequence). CDR3 length: 14 residues. The CDR3 bases are TGTGCCAGCAGCTTAGGTTATGGGACCTACGAGCAGTACGTC. This gives the protein CASSLGYGTYEQYV.

This clonotype was detected ten times or more. V and J are TRBV5-6 and TRBJ1-1, with D possibly TRBD1 on 6 matching bases. Trimming took 4 bases from V and 0 from J, leaving 19 bases between them. CDR3 length: 17 residues. In germline, CDR1 is SGHDT, CDR2 YYEEEE. This CDR3 is CASSRNVGTNMNTEAFF. CDR3 coding DNA: TGTGCCAGCAGCCGTAATGTAGGGACAAACATGAACACTGAAGCTTTCTTT.

This clonotype was counted ten times or more. The rearrangement links TRBV28 to TRBJ2-7; 8 bases map to TRBD1. After removal of 6 bases from V and 2 bases from J, the junction contained 9 bases not matched to a gene. The CDR3 sequence is 15 residues long. Germline-derived CDR1 and CDR2 are MDHEN and SYDVKM. CDR3 bases: TGTGCCAGCAGGGGATCAGGGGGCCGGGCCTACGAGCAGTACTTC. Translation: CASRGSGGRAYEQYF.

In its sample, this clonotype was seen many times. This chain links TRBV20-1 with TRBJ2-5; weak D call: TRBD2 (6 bases). Per germline, CDR1 DFQATT and CDR2 SNEGSKA (reference sequence). This CDR3 contains 13 residues. V dropped 6 bases and J dropped 5 bases, with 16 bases sitting between them. CDR3: CSAPGSTGETQYF. The CDR3 coding sequence is TGCAGTGCCCCCGGGAGTACGGGGGAGACCCAGTACTTC.

The chain links TRBV4-2 to TRBJ2-5; a possible D gene is TRBD2 (6 bases). The CDR3 runs 16 residues. V was trimmed by 3 bases and J by 5 bases, leaving 19 bases between them. Germline CDR1 and CDR2: LGHNA and YNFKEQ. The CDR3 is CASSQGLTCWGETQYF. DNA for the CDR3: TGTGCCAGCAGCCAGGGACTTACCTGCTGGGGGGAGACCCAGTACTTC.

This clonotype was counted at least ten times. The rearrangement uses TRBV6-5 and TRBJ2-5; TRBD1 aligns across 8 bases. CDR1 is MNHEY and CDR2 is SVGAGI in the germline V gene. CDR3 size: 15 residues. With V trimmed by 6 bases and J by 1 base, 7 bases remained unmatched. The CDR3 DNA is TGTGCCAGCAGCTTAGGGACAGGTGGCCAAGAGACCCAGTACTTC. Translating gives CASSLGTGGQETQYF.

At least ten counts were recorded for this clonotype. The chain couples TRBV29-1 to TRBJ2-1; D gene unclear. This CDR3 comprises 12 residues. Trimming took 4 bases from V and 6 from J, leaving 10 bases between them. CDR1 is SQVTM and CDR2 is ANQGSEA in the germline V gene. Here the CDR3 reads CSVGRAGNEQFF. The CDR3 bases are TGCAGCGTTGGAAGAGCCGGCAATGAGCAGTTCTTC.

This clonotype was counted at least ten times. This rearrangement joins TRBV7-2 to TRBJ2-5; 13 positions agree with TRBD2. Looked up from germline, CDR1 is SGHTA and CDR2 is FQGNSA. V lost 5 bases to trimming and J lost 5 bases; unmatched junction nucleotides: 8. CDR3 size: 16 residues. DNA of the CDR3: TGTGCCAGCAGCAAGGGACTAGCGGGACCTTACGAGACCCAGTACTTC. Its translation: CASSKGLAGPYETQYF.